The 18 T cell receptor beta chains listed next were all sequenced from one sample in a study of blood T cells in healthy people across ages. A sample-barcoded 5' primer and a J-beta primer mix were used in a second PCR of about 6 to 12 cycles. One entry per CDR3 protein results from TCRdb running MiXCR on the 5' RACE reads. Of 1.5 million to 2 million distinct CDR3 sequences detected, 49% appear once; the ten largest clones hold about 2.1%. What was sequenced was blood. The source is a woman aged 40 to 50 in good health.

The chain couples TRBV7-2 to TRBJ2-5, with a possible D match to TRBD2 (6 bases). Germline CDR1 is SGHTA and CDR2 is FQGNSA. The CDR3 runs to 15 residues. V lost 6 bases, J lost 2 bases, and 16 bases lay in between. The CDR3, as DNA: TGTGCCAGCAGTTTAAGTACACGGGGGCAAGAGACCCAGTACTTC. This sequence encodes CASSLSTRGQETQYF.

This chain connects TRBV9 to TRBJ2-6; possible D gene TRBD2, 5 bases. Germline V gene lookup returns CDR1 SGDLS and CDR2 YYNGEE. Trimming pared 0 bases from V and 0 bases from J, leaving 10 bases between. This CDR3 region has 17 residues. CDR3 DNA sequence: TGTGCCAGCAGCGTAGTTGAGGGAACCTCTGGGGCCAACGTCCTGACTTTC. Its translation: CASSVVEGTSGANVLTF.

This clonotype was recorded a few times. This chain uses TRBV6-6 with TRBJ2-1; weak D call: TRBD2 (5 bases). The CDR3 runs 13 residues. V was trimmed by 6 bases and J by 9 bases, leaving 15 bases between them. CDR1 MNHNY and CDR2 SVGAGI come from the germline V gene (reference sequence). The CDR3 loop is CASRAPGESEQFF. DNA for the CDR3: TGTGCCAGCAGAGCCCCCGGGGAAAGTGAGCAGTTCTTC.

In this sample, this clonotype turned up a few times. The V gene is TRBV28, the J gene TRBJ2-1, with D perhaps matching TRBD1 or TRBD2 (6 bases each). From germline, CDR1 is MDHEN and CDR2 SYDVKM. The ends were cut back, 5 bases at V and 2 bases at J, with 19 bases in the middle. The CDR3 is made up of 17 amino acids. CDR3 sequence (DNA): TGTGCCAGCAGTAGGGGACACGGCGGGACGGCCTACAATGAGCAGTTCTTC. Its translation is CASSRGHGGTAYNEQFF. Complete variable domain (other parts from reference TRBV28 and TRBJ2-1): DVKVTQSSRYLVKRTGEKVFLECVQDMDHENMFWYRQDPGLGLRLIYFSYDVKMKEKGDIPEGYSVSREKKERFSLILESASTNQTSMYLCASSRGHGGTAYNEQFFGPGTRLTVL.

The table lists this clonotype with a few counts. V and J are TRBV11-2 and TRBJ2-5, with D maybe TRBD2 (7 bases). This CDR3 has 15 residues. The V gene's germline CDR1 is SGHAT and CDR2 FQNNGV. The V and J ends lost 5 bases and 11 bases respectively, with 24 bases between them. The CDR3 DNA is TGTGCCAGCAGCGCGGAGGGGGGGGTCCCCTATGAGCAGTACTTC. Encoded protein: CASSAEGGVPYEQYF.

To note about this clonotype: The junction shows a germline mismatch at one end, possibly a read error. This chain uses TRBV7-7 with TRBJ2-2; a possible D gene is TRBD2 (5 bases). Germline CDR1 and CDR2: SSHAT and FNYEAQ (reference sequence). The CDR3 is 17 residues long. CDR3 DNA sequence: TGTGCTAGCAGCTTAGCGTGGGCAGGAGCGAACACCGGGGAGCTGTTTTTT. As protein: CASSLAWAGANTGELFF.

As to this clonotype: A much larger clone is a single base away; this may be a read error. The genes are TRBV29-1 and TRBJ2-1; 9 positions agree with TRBD1. Germline lookup yields CDR1 SQVTM and CDR2 ANQGSEA. This CDR3 region has 17 residues. CDR3 coding DNA: TGCAGCGTTGAAGATAGACAGGGGGTGAGGGCCTACAATAAGCAGTTCTTC. This translates into CSVEDRQGVRAYNKQFF.

This clonotype was found a few times. V is TRBV3-1 and J is TRBJ2-7; 8 bases match TRBD1. With 4 bases clipped from V and 6 bases from J, the junction kept 8 bases outside the gene matches. Germline CDR1 and CDR2: LGHDT and YNNKEL (reference sequence). CDR3 length: 14 amino acids. The CDR3 nucleotides are TGTGCCAGCAGCCTAAACAGGGGGTCTACCGAGCAGTACTTC. Encoded protein: CASSLNRGSTEQYF.

This clonotype was detected only a few times. The J gene is TRBJ2-5, the V gene TRBV20-1; perhaps TRBD1 as D (5 bases). The CDR3 is 14 residues long. Looked up from germline, CDR1 is DFQATT and CDR2 is SNEGSKA (reference sequence). The V end lost 6 bases, the J end lost 4 bases, and 18 bases lay between the germline ends. CDR3 nucleotides: TGCAGTGCCCACAGGCCTGGGAAGTTAGAGACCCAGTACTTC. Translated, it gives CSAHRPGKLETQYF.

This clonotype showed up just a few times. This sequence joins TRBV20-1 and TRBJ2-5; 10 bases match TRBD2. The CDR3 totals 12 residues. Unmatched junction bases numbered 4, after V lost 7 bases and J lost 5 bases. CDR1 is DFQATT and CDR2 is SNEGSKA in the germline V gene (reference sequence). The CDR3 region is CSELAGLETQYF. In DNA form, the CDR3 reads TGCAGTGAACTAGCGGGGCTTGAGACCCAGTACTTC.

The chain combines TRBV5-1 with TRBJ2-7; 9 positions match TRBD1. Unmatched junction bases numbered 5, after V lost 1 base and J lost 3 bases. The CDR3 contains 15 residues. Germline V gene data show CDR1 as SGHRS and CDR2 as YFSETQ. DNA for the CDR3: TGCGCCAGCAGCTTGCAGGGACAGGGATTCTACGAGCAGTACTTC. It is translated as CASSLQGQGFYEQYF.

The sample holds a few counts of this clonotype. This chain joins TRBV7-2 and TRBJ2-5, with 7 positions matching TRBD2. The V and J ends lost 6 bases and 1 base, in that order; junction bases with no gene match: 8. This CDR3 comprises 15 residues. Germline-derived CDR1 and CDR2 are SGHTA and FQGNSA. The CDR3 spells CASRERWGGQETQYF. The CDR3 DNA is TGTGCCAGCAGAGAACGATGGGGGGGCCAAGAGACCCAGTACTTC. The full variable domain, rest sourced from reference TRBV7-2 and TRBJ2-5, is GAGVSQSPSNKVTEKGKDVELRCDPISGHTALYWYRQSLGQGLEFLIYFQGNSAPDKSGLPSDRFSAERTGGSVSTLTIQRTQQEDSAVYLCASRERWGGQETQYFGPGTRLLVL.

This rearrangement joins TRBV20-1 to TRBJ2-3, with D possibly TRBD1 on 6 matching bases. The CDR3 is 14 amino acids. V was trimmed by 2 bases and J by 1 base, leaving 10 bases between them. In germline, CDR1 is DFQATT, CDR2 SNEGSKA (reference sequence). CDR3 protein: CSARMGAGTDTQYF. For the CDR3, the DNA is TGCAGTGCTAGAATGGGGGCGGGCACAGATACGCAGTATTTT.

This rearrangement joins TRBV7-2 to TRBJ2-7; D gene uncertain. CDR1 is SGHTA, CDR2 FQGNSA, per germline. V lost 5 bases and J 5 bases, leaving 13 bases between the germline ends. This CDR3 contains 13 residues. CDR3 loop: CASSVGLSHEQYF. CDR3 bases: TGTGCCAGCAGCGTAGGGTTGAGCCACGAGCAGTACTTC.

The CDR3 loop reads CSARDLSARREGLAYGYTF. CDR3 coding DNA: TGCAGTGCTAGAGATCTGTCGGCGCGCAGAGAGGGTTTGGCCTATGGCTACACCTTC. The chain recombines TRBV20-1 with TRBJ1-2; D is uncertain. The germline gives CDR1 DFQATT, CDR2 SNEGSKA (reference sequence). The V and J ends lost 0 bases and 4 bases respectively, with 27 bases between them. The CDR3 is 19 amino acids.

The chain carries TRBV20-1 and TRBJ2-7, with TRBD2 identical over 7 bases. Germline CDR1 is DFQATT and CDR2 is SNEGSKA (reference sequence). This CDR3 comprises 16 residues. With V trimmed by 4 bases and J by 7 bases, 19 bases remained unmatched. The CDR3 loop reads CSATLRTRSGNNEQYF. As DNA, the CDR3 is TGCAGTGCTACCCTCCGGACTAGATCGGGAAACAATGAGCAGTACTTC.

The chain links TRBV9 to TRBJ2-3, with D maybe TRBD2 (7 bases). Germline V gene data show CDR1 as SGDLS and CDR2 as YYNGEE. V shed 4 bases and J shed 6 bases, with 21 bases lying between them. The CDR3 contains 16 residues. In DNA form, the CDR3 reads TGTGCCAGCAGCCGCCAGGCGGGGGCCGCGAGGGATACGCAGTATTTT. This encodes CASSRQAGAARDTQYF.

The V call is TRBV20-1, the J call TRBJ2-3; TRBD1 matches 10 bases. The CDR3 has 15 amino acids. Unmatched junction bases numbered 8, after V lost 3 bases and J lost 5 bases. Germline values: CDR1 DFQATT, CDR2 SNEGSKA (reference sequence). The CDR3 nucleotides read TGCAGTGCTAGGGGCGACAGGGGGCGCGGAGATACGCAGTATTTT. It codes for CSARGDRGRGDTQYF.